Listed below are T cell receptor beta chains from one sample, sequenced in a study of human versus mouse CDR3 diversity and MHC coevolution. Repertoires were generated with immunoSEQ multiplex PCR, while TCRdb's copy carries only in-frame clones and drops some. The sample lists tens of thousands of clones; roughly 93% were seen once. Sequenced material: naive CD4+ T cells from blood. These receptors were collected from a person aged 30-69 years in good health. Both conserved end residues are part of each CDR3. Each record gives: J gene, V gene, clone size, D gene, CDR3 protein, CDR3 DNA. A D gene is named only where the DNA matches it firmly. A row's size may be missing; if present it is once, few, many or a size class.

J gene: TRBJ1-6; V gene: TRBV18; clone size: .; D gene: .; CDR3 protein: CASSPGTAGSNSPLHF; CDR3 DNA: TGTGCCAGCTCACCAGGAACAGCGGGAAGTAATTCACCCCTCCACTTT
J gene: TRBJ2-1; V gene: TRBV19; clone size: once; D gene: TRBD2; CDR3 protein: CATSGGAYEQFF; CDR3 DNA: TGTGCCACTAGCGGGGGGGCCTATGAGCAGTTCTTC
J gene: TRBJ2-6; V gene: TRBV7-3; clone size: .; D gene: .; CDR3 protein: CASTLSLTGANVLTF; CDR3 DNA: TGTGCCAGCACCCTGAGCCTTACTGGGGCCAACGTCCTGACTTTC
J gene: TRBJ1-1; V gene: TRBV6-5; clone size: .; D gene: .; CDR3 protein: CASSYSSAGPPEAFF; CDR3 DNA: TGTGCCAGCAGTTACTCTTCGGCAGGTCCCCCTGAAGCTTTCTTT
J gene: TRBJ2-2; V gene: TRBV19; clone size: .; D gene: TRBD1; CDR3 protein: CASSRGGGQGTTGELFF; CDR3 DNA: TGTGCCAGTAGTAGAGGGGGAGGACAGGGGACCACCGGGGAGCTGTTTTTT
J gene: TRBJ1-4; V gene: TRBV25-1; clone size: .; D gene: TRBD1; CDR3 protein: CASSTPQGLGDEKLFF; CDR3 DNA: TGTGCCAGCAGTACCCCACAGGGGCTGGGTGATGAAAAACTGTTTTTT
J gene: TRBJ1-1; V gene: TRBV7-2; clone size: .; D gene: .; CDR3 protein: CASSLGPPRRAFF; CDR3 DNA: TGTGCCAGCAGCTTAGGGCCTCCTAGGAGAGCTTTCTTT
J gene: TRBJ2-2; V gene: TRBV10-2; clone size: .; D gene: .; CDR3 protein: CASSDTETHFAGELFF; CDR3 DNA: TGCGCCAGCAGTGATACCGAGACACATTTCGCCGGGGAGCTGTTTTTT
J gene: TRBJ2-7; V gene: TRBV27; clone size: .; D gene: .; CDR3 protein: CASSTQRKYEQYF; CDR3 DNA: TGTGCCAGCAGTACGCAGAGGAAGTACGAGCAGTACTTC
J gene: TRBJ2-1; V gene: TRBV20-1; clone size: .; D gene: TRBD2; CDR3 protein: CSGGGRNEQFF; CDR3 DNA: TGCAGTGGGGGCGGGAGAAATGAGCAGTTCTTC
J gene: TRBJ2-1; V gene: TRBV11-2; clone size: .; D gene: TRBD2; CDR3 protein: CASSLELAGAYNEQFF; CDR3 DNA: TGTGCCAGCAGCTTAGAGCTAGCGGGGGCTTACAATGAGCAGTTCTTC
J gene: TRBJ1-1; V gene: TRBV11-2; clone size: .; D gene: .; CDR3 protein: CASSLEHKNTEAFF; CDR3 DNA: TGTGCCAGCAGCTTAGAACACAAGAACACTGAAGCTTTCTTT
J gene: TRBJ2-7; V gene: TRBV30; clone size: .; D gene: .; CDR3 protein: CACTTSSIYEQYF; CDR3 DNA: TGTGCCTGTACGACTAGTAGCATTTACGAGCAGTACTTC
J gene: TRBJ2-1; V gene: TRBV15; clone size: .; D gene: TRBD2; CDR3 protein: CATSMPGLGIGDEQFF; CDR3 DNA: TGTGCCACCAGCATGCCGGGACTAGGGATTGGGGATGAGCAGTTCTTC
J gene: TRBJ2-1; V gene: TRBV9; clone size: .; D gene: TRBD1; CDR3 protein: CASSVEEGQGTYNEQFF; CDR3 DNA: TGTGCCAGCAGCGTAGAGGAGGGACAGGGTACCTACAATGAGCAGTTCTTC
J gene: TRBJ1-1; V gene: TRBV29-1; clone size: .; D gene: .; CDR3 protein: CSGAGDAGTEAFF; CDR3 DNA: TGCAGCGGCGCGGGGGACGCGGGCACTGAAGCTTTCTTT
J gene: TRBJ2-1; V gene: TRBV9; clone size: once; D gene: TRBD2; CDR3 protein: CASKGLAGGNEQFF; CDR3 DNA: TGTGCCAGCAAAGGACTAGCGGGGGGGAATGAGCAGTTCTTC
J gene: TRBJ1-5; V gene: TRBV2; clone size: .; D gene: TRBD1; CDR3 protein: CASEPGGDQPQHF; CDR3 DNA: TGTGCCAGTGAACCAGGGGGCGATCAGCCCCAGCATTTT
J gene: TRBJ1-5; V gene: TRBV27; clone size: .; D gene: TRBD1; CDR3 protein: CASSRTGDQPQHF; CDR3 DNA: TGTGCCAGCAGCCGTACAGGGGACCAGCCCCAGCATTTT
J gene: TRBJ1-1; V gene: TRBV7-3; clone size: few; D gene: .; CDR3 protein: CASSPGQNTEAFF; CDR3 DNA: TGTGCCAGCAGCCCCGGACAGAACACTGAAGCTTTCTTT
J gene: TRBJ2-7; V gene: TRBV27; clone size: .; D gene: TRBD2; CDR3 protein: CASTPGGFRGEQYF; CDR3 DNA: TGTGCCAGCACCCCGGGGGGGTTTCGGGGCGAGCAGTACTTC
J gene: TRBJ2-1; V gene: TRBV5-4; clone size: .; D gene: .; CDR3 protein: CASSLNSGSYNEQFF; CDR3 DNA: TGTGCCAGCAGCTTGAACAGCGGCTCCTACAATGAGCAGTTCTTC
J gene: TRBJ2-5; V gene: TRBV18; clone size: once; D gene: .; CDR3 protein: CASSPTQGVVGETQYF; CDR3 DNA: TGTGCCAGCTCACCAACACAGGGCGTGGTAGGAGAGACCCAGTACTTC
J gene: TRBJ1-1; V gene: TRBV7-2; clone size: .; D gene: .; CDR3 protein: CASSPLGGNTEAFF; CDR3 DNA: TGTGCCAGCAGCCCTCTGGGGGGGAACACTGAAGCTTTCTTT
J gene: TRBJ1-1; V gene: TRBV7-7; clone size: .; D gene: .; CDR3 protein: CASSLARNTEAFF; CDR3 DNA: TGTGCTAGCAGCTTAGCTAGGAACACTGAAGCTTTCTTT
J gene: TRBJ2-1; V gene: TRBV19; clone size: .; D gene: .; CDR3 protein: CASSIGANNEQFF; CDR3 DNA: TGTGCCAGTAGTATAGGGGCCAACAATGAGCAGTTCTTC
J gene: TRBJ2-3; V gene: TRBV5-8; clone size: .; D gene: .; CDR3 protein: CASRGGLSTDTQYF; CDR3 DNA: TGTGCCAGCAGGGGCGGGCTAAGCACAGATACGCAGTATTTT
J gene: TRBJ2-1; V gene: TRBV10-3; clone size: .; D gene: .; CDR3 protein: CAIRDTYNEQFF; CDR3 DNA: TGTGCCATCCGGGACACCTACAATGAGCAGTTCTTC
J gene: TRBJ2-7; V gene: TRBV6-5; clone size: .; D gene: TRBD1; CDR3 protein: CASSVGDRGHEQYF; CDR3 DNA: TGTGCCAGCAGTGTAGGGGACAGGGGCCACGAGCAGTACTTC
J gene: TRBJ2-2; V gene: TRBV5-1; clone size: .; D gene: .; CDR3 protein: CASSLGGSNTGELFF; CDR3 DNA: TGCGCCAGCAGCTTAGGCGGGTCGAACACCGGGGAGCTGTTTTTT
J gene: TRBJ2-3; V gene: TRBV6-1; clone size: .; D gene: TRBD2; CDR3 protein: CASRGLAGPTDTQYF; CDR3 DNA: TGTGCCAGCAGAGGACTAGCGGGGCCCACAGATACGCAGTATTTT
J gene: TRBJ2-7; V gene: TRBV28; clone size: .; D gene: .; CDR3 protein: CASSLYEGTYEQYF; CDR3 DNA: TGTGCCAGCAGTTTATATGAGGGTACCTACGAGCAGTACTTC
J gene: TRBJ1-5; V gene: TRBV18; clone size: few; D gene: TRBD1; CDR3 protein: CASSGQGANQPQHF; CDR3 DNA: TGTGCCAGCTCTGGACAGGGGGCGAATCAGCCCCAGCATTTT
J gene: TRBJ2-7; V gene: TRBV18; clone size: .; D gene: .; CDR3 protein: CASSPFSGGILEQYF; CDR3 DNA: TGTGCCAGCTCACCTTTTTCAGGGGGGATCCTAGAGCAGTACTTC
J gene: TRBJ2-7; V gene: TRBV5-4; clone size: .; D gene: TRBD1; CDR3 protein: CASSPGGGSVEQYF; CDR3 DNA: TGTGCCAGCAGCCCAGGGGGCGGCTCGGTCGAGCAGTACTTC
J gene: TRBJ2-3; V gene: TRBV19; clone size: .; D gene: TRBD2; CDR3 protein: CATLAGGADTQYF; CDR3 DNA: TGTGCCACCTTGGCGGGGGGCGCAGATACGCAGTATTTT
J gene: TRBJ2-1; V gene: TRBV6-6; clone size: .; D gene: .; CDR3 protein: CASSLLANSYNEQFF; CDR3 DNA: TGTGCCAGCAGCTTACTAGCAAACTCCTACAATGAGCAGTTCTTC
J gene: TRBJ2-7; V gene: TRBV6-6; clone size: few; D gene: .; CDR3 protein: CASSYPTDSYEQYF; CDR3 DNA: TGTGCCAGCAGTTACCCGACAGATTCCTACGAGCAGTACTTC
J gene: TRBJ1-2; V gene: TRBV10-2; clone size: once; D gene: TRBD1; CDR3 protein: CAMSRGDYGYTF; CDR3 DNA: TGCGCCATGTCCAGGGGGGACTATGGCTACACCTTC
J gene: TRBJ1-1; V gene: TRBV5-6; clone size: .; D gene: .; CDR3 protein: CASSLRGGGLNTEAFF; CDR3 DNA: TGTGCCAGCAGCTTGCGGGGGGGTGGCTTGAACACTGAAGCTTTCTTT
J gene: TRBJ2-1; V gene: TRBV12-5; clone size: .; D gene: TRBD2; CDR3 protein: CASGSTSRNEQFF; CDR3 DNA: TGTGCTAGTGGATCGACTAGCCGCAATGAGCAGTTCTTC
J gene: TRBJ1-4; V gene: TRBV7-8; clone size: .; D gene: TRBD1; CDR3 protein: CASSFTGEEKLFF; CDR3 DNA: TGTGCCAGCAGCTTCACAGGGGAGGAAAAACTGTTTTTT
J gene: TRBJ1-1; V gene: TRBV19; clone size: once; D gene: .; CDR3 protein: CASSPQGLRTEAFF; CDR3 DNA: TGTGCCAGTAGCCCACAGGGCCTCCGAACTGAAGCTTTCTTT
J gene: TRBJ1-3; V gene: TRBV27; clone size: .; D gene: .; CDR3 protein: CASSSRLLGNTIYF; CDR3 DNA: TGTGCCAGCAGTTCCCGACTACTTGGAAACACCATATATTTT